The clone carrying this T cell receptor (beta chain) was seen repeatedly, ten times or more. The CDR3 extends over 15 amino acids. V was pared by 6 bases and J by 4 bases, with 19 bases between. CDR1 is MNHEY and CDR2 is SVGEGT in the germline V gene. The sample comes from a study of response to subunit inactivated influenza vaccine. TCRdb ran MiXCR on the RT-PCR reads and lists one entry per CDR3 protein. Among some 180,000 distinct CDR3 sequences listed, approximately 9.2% were seen once. The chain couples TRBV6-2 or TRBV6-3 to TRBJ2-7; D is tentatively TRBD1 or TRBD2 (5 bases each). The receptor comes from a man aged 45-65 years who received an inactivated influenza vaccine. The specimen was non-naive T cells sorted from PBMCs, collected on the day of vaccination. Written as DNA, the CDR3 is TGTGCCAGCAGCCTCTTCGGGACGGAATTTTACGAGCAGTACTTC. The encoded protein is CASSLFGTEFYEQYF.